The TCR beta chain under discussion was sequenced for a study of somatic mutations in cytotoxic T cells in rheumatoid arthritis. Study conclusions and caveats: Patients with a largest CD8+ clone exceeding 20% of CD8+ cells numbered 8 of 65. Between rheumatoid arthritis patients and age-matched healthy controls, CD8+ T-cell clonality showed no significant difference.

Germline loops: CDR1 LGHNA, CDR2 YSLEER. V was trimmed by 0 bases and J by 4 bases, leaving 17 bases between them. CDR3 length: 17 residues. Remarks on this clone: Its antigen is unknown.

Method: immunoSEQ multiplex PCR; TCRdb's copy keeps in-frame clones and lacks some. Seen here are tens of thousands of clones, around 80% observed once, and the top ten hold around 3%. The sequenced material came from CD8+ T cells sorted from blood. The clonotype was recovered from a middle-aged man in good health. V and J are TRBV4-3 and TRBJ2-3, with D unresolved. The CDR3 is CASSQDRAGTFADTQYF. The CDR3 DNA reads as TGCGCCAGCAGCCAAGATAGGGCAGGCACCTTCGCAGATACGCAGTATTTT.